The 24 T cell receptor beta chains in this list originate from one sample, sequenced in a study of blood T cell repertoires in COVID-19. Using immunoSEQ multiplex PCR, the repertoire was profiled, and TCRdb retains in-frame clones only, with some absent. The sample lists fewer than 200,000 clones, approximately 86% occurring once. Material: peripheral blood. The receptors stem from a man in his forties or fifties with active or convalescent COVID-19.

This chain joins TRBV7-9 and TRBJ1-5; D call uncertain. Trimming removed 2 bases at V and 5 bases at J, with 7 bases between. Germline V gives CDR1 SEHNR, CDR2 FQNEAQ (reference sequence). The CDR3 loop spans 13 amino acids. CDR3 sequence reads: CASSLLSDQPQHF. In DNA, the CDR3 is TGTGCCAGCAGCTTATTATCGGATCAGCCCCAGCATTTT.

As DNA, the CDR3 is TGTGCCAGCACCCCACAAGAGACCCAGTACTTC. Its protein is CASTPQETQYF. The V call is TRBV5-6, the J call TRBJ2-5, with unresolved D. V was pared by 6 bases and J by 2 bases, with 5 bases between. Germline V CDR1 and CDR2: SGHDT, YYEEEE. This CDR3 region has 11 residues.

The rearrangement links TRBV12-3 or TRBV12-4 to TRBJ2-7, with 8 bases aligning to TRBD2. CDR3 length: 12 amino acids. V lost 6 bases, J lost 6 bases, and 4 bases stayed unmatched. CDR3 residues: CASRPGGGEQYF. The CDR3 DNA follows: TGTGCCAGCAGACCGGGGGGGGGCGAGCAGTACTTC.

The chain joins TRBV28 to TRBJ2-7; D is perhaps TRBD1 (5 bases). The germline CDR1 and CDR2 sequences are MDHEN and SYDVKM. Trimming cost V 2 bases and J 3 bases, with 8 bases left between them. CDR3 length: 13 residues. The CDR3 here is CASSLTQGYEQYF. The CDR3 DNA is TGTGCCAGCAGTTTAACCCAGGGCTACGAGCAGTACTTC.

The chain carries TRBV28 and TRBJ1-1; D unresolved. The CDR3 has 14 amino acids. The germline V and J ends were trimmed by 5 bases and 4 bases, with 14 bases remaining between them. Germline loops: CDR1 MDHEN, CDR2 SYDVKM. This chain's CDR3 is CASSAGRVITEAFF. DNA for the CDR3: TGTGCCAGCAGTGCGGGTAGGGTCATCACTGAAGCTTTCTTT.

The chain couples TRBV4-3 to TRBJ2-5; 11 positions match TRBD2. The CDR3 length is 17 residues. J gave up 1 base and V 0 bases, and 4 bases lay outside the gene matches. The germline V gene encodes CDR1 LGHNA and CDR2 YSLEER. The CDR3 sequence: CASSQEGLAGGQETQYF. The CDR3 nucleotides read TGCGCCAGCAGCCAAGAGGGCCTAGCGGGGGGCCAAGAGACCCAGTACTTC.

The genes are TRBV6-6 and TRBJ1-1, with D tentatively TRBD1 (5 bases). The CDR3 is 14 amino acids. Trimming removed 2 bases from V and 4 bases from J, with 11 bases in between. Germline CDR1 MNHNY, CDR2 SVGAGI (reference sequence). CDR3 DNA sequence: TGTGCCAGCAGTTACGGGCAGGGAAGCACTGAAGCTTTCTTT. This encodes CASSYGQGSTEAFF.

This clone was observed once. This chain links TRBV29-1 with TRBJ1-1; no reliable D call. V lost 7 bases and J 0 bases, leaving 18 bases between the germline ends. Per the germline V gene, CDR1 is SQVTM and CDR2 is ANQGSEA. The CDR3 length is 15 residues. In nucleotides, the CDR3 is TGCAGCGGTACTCCCTCGAGGGATGTGAACACTGAAGCTTTCTTT. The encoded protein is CSGTPSRDVNTEAFF.

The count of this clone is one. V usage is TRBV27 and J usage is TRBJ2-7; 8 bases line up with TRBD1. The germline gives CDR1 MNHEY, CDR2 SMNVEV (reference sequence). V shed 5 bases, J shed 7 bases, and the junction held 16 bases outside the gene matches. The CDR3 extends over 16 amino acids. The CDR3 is CASSTGPGQELREQYF. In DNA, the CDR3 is TGTGCCAGCAGTACCGGGCCGGGACAGGAACTACGAGAGCAGTACTTC.

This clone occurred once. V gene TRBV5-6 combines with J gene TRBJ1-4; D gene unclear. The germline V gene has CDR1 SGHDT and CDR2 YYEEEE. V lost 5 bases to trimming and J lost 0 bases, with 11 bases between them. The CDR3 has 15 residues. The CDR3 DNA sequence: TGTGCCAGCAGTACCACTTTTGCAACTAATGAAAAACTGTTTTTT. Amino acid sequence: CASSTTFATNEKLFF.

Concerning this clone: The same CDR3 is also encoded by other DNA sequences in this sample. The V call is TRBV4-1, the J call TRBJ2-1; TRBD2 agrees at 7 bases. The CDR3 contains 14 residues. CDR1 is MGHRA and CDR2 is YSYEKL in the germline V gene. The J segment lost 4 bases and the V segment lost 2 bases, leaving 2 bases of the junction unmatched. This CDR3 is CASSQTGGYNEQFF. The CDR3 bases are TGCGCCAGCAGCCAAACCGGGGGGTACAATGAGCAGTTCTTC.

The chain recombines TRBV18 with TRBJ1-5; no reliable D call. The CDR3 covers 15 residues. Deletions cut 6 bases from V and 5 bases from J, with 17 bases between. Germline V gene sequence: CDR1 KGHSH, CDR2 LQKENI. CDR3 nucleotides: TGTGCCAGCTCTCGGGAAGGTTTGGATGATCAGCCCCAGCATTTT. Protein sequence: CASSREGLDDQPQHF.

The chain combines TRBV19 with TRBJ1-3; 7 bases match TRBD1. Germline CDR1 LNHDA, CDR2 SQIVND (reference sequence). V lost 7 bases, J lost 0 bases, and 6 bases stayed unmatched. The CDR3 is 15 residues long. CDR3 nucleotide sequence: TGTGCCAGTAATCAGGGACAGATCTCTGGAAACACCATATATTTT. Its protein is CASNQGQISGNTIYF.

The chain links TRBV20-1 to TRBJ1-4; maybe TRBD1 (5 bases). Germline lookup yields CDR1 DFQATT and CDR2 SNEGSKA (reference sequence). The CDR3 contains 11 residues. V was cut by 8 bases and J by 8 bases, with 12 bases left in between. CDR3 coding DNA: TGCAGTCCAGGAGGGGAGGAAAAACTGTTTTTT. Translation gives CSPGGEEKLFF.

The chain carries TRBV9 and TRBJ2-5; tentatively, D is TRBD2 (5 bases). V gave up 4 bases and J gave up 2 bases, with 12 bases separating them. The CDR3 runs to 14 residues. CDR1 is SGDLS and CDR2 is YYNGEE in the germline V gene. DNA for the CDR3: TGTGCCAGCAGCTACGGGGTGACTCAAGAGACCCAGTACTTC. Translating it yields CASSYGVTQETQYF.

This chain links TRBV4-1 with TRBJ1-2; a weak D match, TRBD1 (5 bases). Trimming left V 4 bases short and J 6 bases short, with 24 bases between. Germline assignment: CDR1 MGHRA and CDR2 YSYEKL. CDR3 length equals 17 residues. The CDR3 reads CASSPLQLDTQFHGYTF. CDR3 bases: TGCGCCAGCAGCCCACTCCAACTGGACACTCAATTCCATGGCTACACCTTC.

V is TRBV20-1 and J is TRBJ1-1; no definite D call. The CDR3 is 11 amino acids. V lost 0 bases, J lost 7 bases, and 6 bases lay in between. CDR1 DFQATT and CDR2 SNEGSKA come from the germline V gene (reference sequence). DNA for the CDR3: TGCAGTGCTAGAGAAGGGAGTGAAGCTTTCTTT. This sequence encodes CSAREGSEAFF.

The DNA of the CDR3 is TGTGCCAGCAGCTTAGGGCTAGCGGAAACCTACGAGCAGTACTTC. Its protein product is CASSLGLAETYEQYF. The chain combines TRBV11-1 with TRBJ2-7, with TRBD2 matching over 7 bases. CDR3 length equals 15 residues. Germline lookup yields CDR1 SGHAT and CDR2 FQDESV (reference sequence). Unmatched junction bases numbered 5, after V lost 1 base and J lost 2 bases.

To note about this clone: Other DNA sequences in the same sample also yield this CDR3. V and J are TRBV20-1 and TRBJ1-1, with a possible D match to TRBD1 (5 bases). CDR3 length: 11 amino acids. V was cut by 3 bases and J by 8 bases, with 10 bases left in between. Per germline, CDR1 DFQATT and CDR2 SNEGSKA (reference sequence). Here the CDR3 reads CSARGGAEAFF. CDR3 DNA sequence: TGCAGTGCTAGGGGAGGGGCAGAAGCTTTCTTT.

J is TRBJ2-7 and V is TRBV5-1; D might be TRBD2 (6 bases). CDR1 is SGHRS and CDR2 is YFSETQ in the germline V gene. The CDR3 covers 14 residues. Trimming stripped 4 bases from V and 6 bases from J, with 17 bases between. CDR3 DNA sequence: TGCGCCAGCAGCCTGGCCGGGACTCGAGGCGAGCAGTACTTC. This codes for CASSLAGTRGEQYF.

CDR3: CASSIVGGEYNEQFF. The CDR3 DNA reads TGTGCCAGTAGTATAGTTGGGGGCGAATACAATGAGCAGTTCTTC. The chain uses TRBV19 and TRBJ2-1; TRBD1 is a possible D gene (6 bases). From germline, CDR1 is LNHDA and CDR2 SQIVND (reference sequence). This CDR3 has 15 residues. Trimming removed 1 base from V and 4 bases from J, with 11 bases in between.

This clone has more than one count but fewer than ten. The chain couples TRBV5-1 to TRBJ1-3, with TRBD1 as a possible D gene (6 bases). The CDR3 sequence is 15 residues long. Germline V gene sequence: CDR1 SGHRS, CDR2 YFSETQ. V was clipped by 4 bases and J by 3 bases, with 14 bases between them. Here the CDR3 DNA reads TGCGCCAGCAGCGAGCCCAGGGGTCTTGGAAACACCATATATTTT. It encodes CASSEPRGLGNTIYF.

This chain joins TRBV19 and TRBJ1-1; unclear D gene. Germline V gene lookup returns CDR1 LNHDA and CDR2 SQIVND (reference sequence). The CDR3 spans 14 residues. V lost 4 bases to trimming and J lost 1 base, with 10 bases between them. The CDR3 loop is CASSKLGGNTEAFF. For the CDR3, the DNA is TGTGCCAGTAGTAAGCTCGGTGGGAACACTGAAGCTTTCTTT.

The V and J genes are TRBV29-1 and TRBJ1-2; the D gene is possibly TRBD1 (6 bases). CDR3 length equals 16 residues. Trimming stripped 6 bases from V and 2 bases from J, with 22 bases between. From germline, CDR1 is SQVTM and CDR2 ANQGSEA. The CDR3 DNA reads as TGCAGCGTACTTTCGCCCCTGACAGGCAGGAACTATGGCTACACCTTC. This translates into CSVLSPLTGRNYGYTF.